The 8 T cell receptor beta chains below were found in one sample sequenced in a study of shared clonotypes between healthy human individuals (dated by TCRdb to the early 2020s). Library generation was performed with the immunoSEQ multiplex PCR assay. The clones in this table, taken by TCRdb from immuneACCESS, are in-frame only. Not every clone is retained; where verified, under half of the shortfall comes from an unresolved V gene, and the cause of the rest is unknown. A total of 110,000 or so clones appear in this sample, around 66% of them only once. Together, the top ten hold about 26% of the sample. The sequenced sample was memory CD8+ T cells sorted from blood. This specimen's cell subset or site label, interpreted: CD45RO+ cells pooled with CCR7-negative TemRA cells. Receptors were obtained from a young woman in good health.

This rearrangement joins TRBV29-1 to TRBJ1-4, with a tentative D call TRBD1 (5 bases). CDR3 size: 14 residues. Trimming removed 4 bases at V and 8 bases at J, with 17 bases between. Germline V lookup: CDR1 SQVTM, CDR2 ANQGSEA. The CDR3 region is CSVVGEPEREKLFF. CDR3 nucleotides: TGCAGCGTTGTGGGGGAGCCCGAGCGGGAAAAACTGTTTTTT.

CDR3 DNA: TGTGCCAGCAGGCTGGGGGGGGCAGGGTGGCAGTACTTC. This translates into CASRLGGAGWQYF. This chain links TRBV27 with TRBJ2-7, with a tentative D call TRBD2 (7 bases). The CDR3 spans 13 residues. Germline values: CDR1 MNHEY, CDR2 SMNVEV (reference sequence). Trimming removed 6 bases at V and 9 bases at J, with 18 bases between.

The chain has TRBV7-2 and TRBJ2-1; D is undetermined. This CDR3 contains 13 residues. Trimming removed 5 bases from V and 3 bases from J, with 8 bases in between. The germline gives CDR1 SGHTA, CDR2 FQGNSA. As DNA, the CDR3 is TGTGCCAGCAGCCCTCGTGGCTACAATGAGCAGTTCTTC. Its protein is CASSPRGYNEQFF.

V is TRBV29-1 and J is TRBJ2-5; D is possibly TRBD2 (5 bases). The end of the DNA aligns better with TRBJ2-7, so the J call may be wrong. The CDR3 is 15 amino acids. Looked up from germline, CDR1 is SQVTM and CDR2 is ANQGSEA. The CDR3 loop is CSVELTGSLSYEQYF. CDR3 in DNA: TGCAGCGTTGAACTTACGGGGTCACTCAGCTACGAGCAGTACTTC.

J is TRBJ2-7 and V is TRBV7-9; D ambiguous. This CDR3 contains 15 residues. Looked up from germline, CDR1 is SEHNR and CDR2 is FQNEAQ (reference sequence). The ends were cut back, 5 bases at V and 4 bases at J, with 18 bases in the middle. CDR3 bases: TGTGCCAGCAGCCGTTATGGCATTCAAAAGTACGAGCAGTACTTC. This gives the protein CASSRYGIQKYEQYF.

The V and J genes are TRBV7-6 and TRBJ1-1; 8 bases are a match to TRBD1. This CDR3 comprises 14 residues. V dropped 5 bases and J dropped 1; count of bases not matched to a gene: 3. Germline values: CDR1 SGHVS, CDR2 FNYEAQ. The CDR3 DNA follows: TGTGCCAGCAGCCCGGGACAGGAGAACACTGAAGCTTTCTTT. Residues: CASSPGQENTEAFF.

J is TRBJ2-1 and V is TRBV30; the D is unclear. V gave up 0 bases and J gave up 2 bases, with 2 bases separating them. This CDR3 comprises 12 residues. The germline CDR1 and CDR2 sequences are GTSNPN and SVGIG (reference sequence). The CDR3 sequence: CAWSVPYNEQFF. CDR3 sequence (DNA): TGTGCCTGGAGTGTACCCTACAATGAGCAGTTCTTC.

The chain links TRBV5-4 to TRBJ2-5, with D possibly matching TRBD2 (6 bases). The length of the CDR3 is 15 residues. V was shortened by 0 bases and J by 5 bases, with 14 bases between the two germline ends. Germline loops: CDR1 SGHNT, CDR2 YYREEE (reference sequence). CDR3 in DNA: TGTGCCAGCAGCTTGGCCCGGAGGGGAGAGGAGACCCAGTACTTC. It encodes CASSLARRGEETQYF.